This TCR beta chain was captured by sequencing in a study of graft-versus-host responses after intestinal transplantation. Across the whole study: All recipients were transplanted with multivisceral, liver-intestinal, or isolated intestinal grafts. Every recipient had anti-thymocyte globulin induction and 2 to 3 years of tacrolimus plus steroids. Study results and limitations: The authors found GvH clones in recipient marrow, some appearing first in ileum or blood. Within the allografts of patients who had graft-donor T cell macrochimerism, graft-versus-host to host-versus-graft clonal ratios were high.

In the case of this clone: What it binds is unknown.

Germline V gene lookup returns CDR1 SNHLY and CDR2 FYNNEI. Trimming took 6 bases from V and 0 from J, leaving 6 bases between them. The CDR3 has 13 residues. Generated by immunoSEQ multiplex PCR, the TCRdb table keeps only in-frame clones and is missing some. This table has about 43,000 clones, approximately 95% appearing once. This sequence joins TRBV2 and TRBJ1-5; D unresolved. The receptor was isolated from a human patient who received an intestinal transplant, so some T cells may come from the graft donor. This specimen was PBMCs, taken roughly 51 weeks after intestinal transplant. The CDR3 region is CASRLHSNQPQHF. The CDR3 nucleotides read TGTGCCAGCAGATTACATAGCAATCAGCCCCAGCATTTT.